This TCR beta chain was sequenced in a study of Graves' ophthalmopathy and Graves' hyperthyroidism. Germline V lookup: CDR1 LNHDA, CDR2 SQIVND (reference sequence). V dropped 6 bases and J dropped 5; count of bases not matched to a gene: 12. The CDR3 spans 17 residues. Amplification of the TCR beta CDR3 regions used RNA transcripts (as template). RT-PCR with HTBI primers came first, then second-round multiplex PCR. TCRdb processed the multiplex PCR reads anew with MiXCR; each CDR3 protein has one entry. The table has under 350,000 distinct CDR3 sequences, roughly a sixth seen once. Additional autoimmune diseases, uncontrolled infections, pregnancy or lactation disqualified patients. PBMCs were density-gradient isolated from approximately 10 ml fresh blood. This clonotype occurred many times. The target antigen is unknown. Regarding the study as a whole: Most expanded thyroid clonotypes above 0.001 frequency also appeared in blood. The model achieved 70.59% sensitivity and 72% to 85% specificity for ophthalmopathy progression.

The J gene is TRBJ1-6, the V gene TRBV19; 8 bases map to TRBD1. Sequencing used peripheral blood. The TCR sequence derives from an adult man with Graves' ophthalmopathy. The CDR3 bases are TGTGCCAGTAGCATCTCCAGGGCAGGGGGCAATAATTCACCCCTCCACTTT. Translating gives CASSISRAGGNNSPLHF. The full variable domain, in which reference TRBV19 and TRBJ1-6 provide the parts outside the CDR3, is DGGITQSPKYLFRKEGQNVTLSCEQNLNHDAMYWYRQDPGQGLRLIYYSQIVNDFQKGDIAEGYSVSREKKESFPLTVTSAQKNPTAFYLCASSISRAGGNNSPLHFGNGTRLTVT.